The 6 T cell receptor beta chains presented below share a single source sample, sequenced in a study of blood T cell repertoires in COVID-19. Libraries were prepared by immunoSEQ multiplex PCR; TCRdb keeps only in-frame clonotypes and omits some of them. This table holds about 150,000 clones, almost 90% found once. Sequenced input: peripheral blood. Receptors originate from a human donor in a cohort sampled during active COVID-19.

V usage is TRBV29-1 and J usage is TRBJ2-4; 11 bases agree with TRBD2. The CDR3 runs to 12 residues. V dropped 1 base and J dropped 14; count of bases not matched to a gene: 4. Per germline, CDR1 SQVTM and CDR2 ANQGSEA. The CDR3 DNA reads TGCAGCGTTGAAGGACAGACTAGCGGGAAGTACTTC. Its protein product is CSVEGQTSGKYF. The full variable domain, with the rest looked up from reference TRBV29-1 and TRBJ2-4, is SAVISQKPSRDICQRGTSLTIQCQVDSQVTMMFWYRQQPGQSLTLIATANQGSEATYESGFVIDKFPISRPNLTFSTLTVSNMSPEDSSIYLCSVEGQTSGKYFGAGTRLSVL.

Turning to this clone: Distinct nucleotide sequences in the sample also encode this CDR3. The gene calls are TRBV19 and TRBJ1-5, with TRBD1 matching over 9 bases. The CDR3 extends over 13 amino acids. Germline trimming cut 4 bases from V and 7 bases from J; bases unmatched to any gene: 2. Germline V lookup: CDR1 LNHDA, CDR2 SQIVND (reference sequence). In DNA form, the CDR3 reads TGTGCCAGTAGTACGACAGGGGGACAGCCCCAGCATTTT. Amino acid sequence: CASSTTGGQPQHF.

The rearrangement links TRBV4-2 to TRBJ2-7, with 7 bases lining up with TRBD2. The CDR3 runs 14 residues. Germline loops: CDR1 LGHNA, CDR2 YNFKEQ. Trimming at V came to 0 bases and at J to 2 bases, leaving 1 base not matched to a gene. CDR3 sequence (DNA): TGTGCCAGCAGCCAAGAAGGGACTACCTACGAGCAGTACTTC. It encodes CASSQEGTTYEQYF.

This clone was detected only a few times. The rearrangement uses TRBV14 and TRBJ1-2; perhaps TRBD1 as D (6 bases). V was shortened by 2 bases and J by 6 bases, with 13 bases between the two germline ends. Germline V gene sequence: CDR1 SGHDN, CDR2 FVKESK. The CDR3 spans 14 residues. This CDR3 is CASSQSAGAHGYTF. CDR3 DNA: TGTGCCAGCAGCCAAAGTGCGGGGGCCCATGGCTACACCTTC.

The chain recombines TRBV7-3 with TRBJ2-2; 8 bases are a match to TRBD1. Losses at the gene ends were 6 bases for V and 3 bases for J; bases not matched to a gene: 3. The germline CDR1 and CDR2 sequences are SGHTA and FQGTGA. There are 14 residues in the CDR3. The CDR3 nucleotides read TGTGCCAGCAGACAACAGGGGGACACCGGGGAGCTGTTTTTT. It yields the protein CASRQQGDTGELFF.

The J gene is TRBJ2-7, the V gene TRBV30; D not resolved. The CDR3 extends over 16 amino acids. The V and J ends lost 3 bases and 1 base respectively, with 19 bases between them. Germline-derived CDR1 and CDR2 are GTSNPN and SVGIG (reference sequence). DNA for the CDR3: TGTGCCTGGAGGGCTTTTGACCGTCTACTATCCTACGAGCAGTACTTC. The encoded protein is CAWRAFDRLLSYEQYF.